The following is a TCR beta chain sequence with its context. Its specificity is not known. The sample originates from a study of T cells in Graves' hyperthyroidism and ophthalmopathy. Using RNA transcripts as the source, TCR beta CDR3 regions were amplified. Primed by the HTBI set, a first-round RT-PCR was run on the TCR CDR3. TCRdb re-analysed the multiplex PCR reads in MiXCR, keeping a single row per CDR3 protein. The table lists about 540,000 distinct CDR3 sequences, roughly 46% of them singletons. J gave up 5 bases and V 0 bases, and 7 bases lay outside the gene matches. This CDR3 is 15 amino acids long. Per the germline V gene, CDR1 is SGHRS and CDR2 is YFSETQ. Study results and caveats: Most thyroid clonotypes expanded above 0.001 were also detected in blood.

The sequenced material came from peripheral blood or thyroid tissue (not recorded which). The chain carries TRBV5-1 and TRBJ1-2, with 7 bases identical to TRBD1. The clonotype originates from a woman between 18 and 30 years old with Graves' hyperthyroidism. The CDR3 DNA reads TGCGCCAGCAGCTTGGTTCCCGACAGGGTTTATGGCTACACCTTC. It encodes CASSLVPDRVYGYTF.